A selection of T cell receptor beta chains follows, all from one sample in a study of shared clonotypes between healthy human individuals. Data came from immunoSEQ multiplex PCR; TCRdb stores just in-frame clones and leaves some out. The table lists fewer than 400,000 clones, 74% of them singletons. The sequencing input was memory CD4+ T cells sorted from blood. These receptors came from a man aged 25-40 years in good health. Both conserved end residues are part of each CDR3. D genes are given only for firm matches. Size is omitted from some rows. Given values are once, few, many or a class for expanded clones.

d_call: NA; j_call: TRBJ1-5; clone_size: NA; v_call: TRBV28; cdr3_aa: CASSFSGGGQPQHF; cdr3_nt: TGTGCCAGCAGTTTTTCCGGGGGGGGACAGCCCCAGCATTTT
d_call: NA; j_call: TRBJ1-1; clone_size: NA; v_call: TRBV27; cdr3_aa: CASSFNKNTEAFF; cdr3_nt: TGTGCCAGCAGTTTTAACAAGAACACTGAAGCTTTCTTT
d_call: NA; j_call: TRBJ2-1; clone_size: NA; v_call: TRBV5-5; cdr3_aa: CASSLNPTGLTGYNEQFF; cdr3_nt: TGTGCCAGCAGCCTGAACCCGACAGGACTTACGGGCTACAATGAGCAGTTCTTC
d_call: TRBD1; j_call: TRBJ2-5; clone_size: many; v_call: TRBV5-6; cdr3_aa: CASSLTGDSETQYF; cdr3_nt: TGTGCCAGCAGCTTGACAGGGGATTCGGAGACCCAGTACTTC
d_call: NA; j_call: TRBJ2-5; clone_size: NA; v_call: TRBV10-3; cdr3_aa: CAISGSNNGGTQYF; cdr3_nt: TGTGCCATCAGTGGTTCGAATAACGGGGGGACCCAGTACTTC
d_call: NA; j_call: TRBJ1-1; clone_size: once; v_call: TRBV7-8; cdr3_aa: CASSLDPGGGNTEAFF; cdr3_nt: TGTGCCAGCAGCTTAGATCCTGGGGGCGGGAACACTGAAGCTTTCTTT
d_call: NA; j_call: TRBJ1-1; clone_size: NA; v_call: TRBV29-1; cdr3_aa: CSARKAGVMNTEAFF; cdr3_nt: TGCAGCGCACGCAAGGCGGGGGTCATGAACACTGAAGCTTTCTTT
d_call: TRBD1; j_call: TRBJ1-1; clone_size: NA; v_call: TRBV5-4; cdr3_aa: CVSSLAGTGTTEAFF; cdr3_nt: TGTGTCAGCAGCTTGGCGGGGACAGGGACCACTGAAGCTTTCTTT
d_call: NA; j_call: TRBJ1-3; clone_size: NA; v_call: TRBV30; cdr3_aa: CAWSPLGSSGNTIYF; cdr3_nt: TGTGCCTGGAGTCCGCTGGGAAGCTCTGGAAACACCATATATTTT
d_call: NA; j_call: TRBJ1-1; clone_size: NA; v_call: TRBV6-1; cdr3_aa: CASTIKMNTEAFF; cdr3_nt: TGTGCCAGCACGATAAAGATGAACACTGAAGCTTTCTTT
d_call: TRBD1; j_call: TRBJ2-7; clone_size: many; v_call: TRBV13; cdr3_aa: CASSPRQGTLEQYF; cdr3_nt: TGTGCCAGCAGCCCTCGACAGGGAACGCTCGAGCAGTACTTC
d_call: NA; j_call: TRBJ2-7; clone_size: NA; v_call: TRBV6-5; cdr3_aa: CASRFRQPYEQYF; cdr3_nt: TGTGCCAGCAGATTCCGACAGCCCTACGAGCAGTACTTC
d_call: TRBD1; j_call: TRBJ2-4; clone_size: NA; v_call: TRBV5-4; cdr3_aa: CASSLSGTGPINIQYF; cdr3_nt: TGTGCCAGCAGCTTAAGCGGGACAGGGCCTATAAACATTCAGTACTTC
d_call: NA; j_call: TRBJ1-4; clone_size: few; v_call: TRBV5-5; cdr3_aa: CASSLPGTLGNEKLFF; cdr3_nt: TGTGCCAGCAGCTTGCCTGGGACTCTCGGAAATGAAAAACTGTTTTTT